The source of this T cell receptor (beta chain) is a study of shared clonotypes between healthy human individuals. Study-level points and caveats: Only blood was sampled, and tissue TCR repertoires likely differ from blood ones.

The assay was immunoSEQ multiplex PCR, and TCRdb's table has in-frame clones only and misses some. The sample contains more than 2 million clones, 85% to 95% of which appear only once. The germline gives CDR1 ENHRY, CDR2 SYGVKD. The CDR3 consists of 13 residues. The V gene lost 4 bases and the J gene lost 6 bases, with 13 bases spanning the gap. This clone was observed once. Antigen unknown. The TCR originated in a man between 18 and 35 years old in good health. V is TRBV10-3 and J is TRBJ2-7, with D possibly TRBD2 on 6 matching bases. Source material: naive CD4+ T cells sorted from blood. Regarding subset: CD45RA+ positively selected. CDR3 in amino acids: CAISGRLDGEQYF. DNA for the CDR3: TGTGCCATCAGTGGGAGACTAGATGGCGAGCAGTACTTC.